Each of the 23 T cell receptor beta chains below was sequenced from the same sample in a study of shared clonotypes between healthy human individuals. The data were produced by immunoSEQ multiplex PCR, yet TCRdb's version contains in-frame clones alone and is incomplete. The sample has about 680,000 clones; about 92% are singletons. CD45RO-negative, CCR7-positively selected cells formed the naive CD8 fraction, excluding terminally differentiated effector memory CD45RA+ cells. The sequenced material came from naive CD8+ T cells sorted from blood. The origin of the receptors is a young man in good health.

This rearrangement joins TRBV9 to TRBJ1-4; no firm D call. Germline V gene lookup returns CDR1 SGDLS and CDR2 YYNGEE. V was shortened by 4 bases and J by 10 bases, with 20 bases between the two germline ends. The CDR3 is 15 amino acids. CDR3 sequence (DNA): TGTGCCAGCAGCCCCGGTTGGGCCGAGGAAGGAAAACTGTTTTTT. Protein product: CASSPGWAEEGKLFF.

V gene TRBV14 combines with J gene TRBJ2-1; D may be TRBD2 (6 bases). The V and J ends lost 1 base and 3 bases respectively, with 19 bases between them. The CDR3 sequence is 18 residues long. Germline V CDR1 and CDR2: SGHDN, FVKESK. For the CDR3, the DNA is TGTGCCAGCAGCCAAGGGGGCCCGACTAGGCCCCTCTACAATGAGCAGTTCTTC. Amino acids: CASSQGGPTRPLYNEQFF.

The V and J genes are TRBV4-1 and TRBJ2-6; TRBD1 is a possible D gene (5 bases). V lost 8 bases, J lost 3 bases, and 14 bases lay in between. There are 15 residues in the CDR3. Germline-derived CDR1 and CDR2 are MGHRA and YSYEKL. The chain's CDR3 is CASRSRVLGANVLTF. Here the CDR3 DNA reads TGCGCCAGCCGATCCAGGGTTCTTGGGGCCAACGTCCTGACTTTC.

This clone came up once. The chain links TRBV28 to TRBJ1-1; D uncertain. The germline CDR1 and CDR2 sequences are MDHEN and SYDVKM. V lost 4 bases, J lost 2 bases, and 14 bases lay in between. The CDR3 loop spans 15 amino acids. The CDR3 nucleotides are TGTGCCAGCAGTTCCCTTATGGTTCTTAACACTGAAGCTTTCTTT. Amino acid sequence: CASSSLMVLNTEAFF.

In this sample, this clone turned up once. The chain uses TRBV28 and TRBJ1-5; no clear D. Germline V gene data show CDR1 as MDHEN and CDR2 as SYDVKM. Trimming shortened V by 1 base and J by 7 bases, and 5 bases separated the two germline ends. The CDR3 is made up of 12 amino acids. For the CDR3, the DNA is TGTGCCAGCAGTTTATCCGGGCAGCCCCAGCATTTT. Protein product: CASSLSGQPQHF.

This chain connects TRBV2 to TRBJ1-1; D ambiguous. The germline V gene encodes CDR1 SNHLY and CDR2 FYNNEI. V was clipped by 3 bases and J by 5 bases, with 13 bases between them. This CDR3 region has 14 residues. CDR3 DNA: TGTGCCAGCAGTGAGTGGGGTGTAGGTACTGAAGCTTTCTTT. Translated: CASSEWGVGTEAFF.

The genes are TRBV2 and TRBJ2-7; the D gene is possibly TRBD2 (6 bases). Trimming shortened V by 7 bases and J by 6 bases, and 10 bases separated the two germline ends. The CDR3 contains 11 residues. The germline V gene has CDR1 SNHLY and CDR2 FYNNEI. CDR3 sequence (DNA): TGTGCCAGCAACGAGGAGGGCGAGCAGTACTTC. Amino acid sequence: CASNEEGEQYF.

The chain carries TRBV5-8 and TRBJ1-2; D may be TRBD1 (5 bases). The CDR3 consists of 15 residues. The germline V gene has CDR1 SGHTS and CDR2 YDEGEE. V shed 4 bases and J shed 6 bases, with 19 bases lying between them. The CDR3 region has the DNA TGTGCCAGCAGCATGACGTTGGGGGATCTTGATGGCTACACCTTC. This gives the protein CASSMTLGDLDGYTF.

V usage is TRBV30 and J usage is TRBJ2-3; 8 nucleotides line up with TRBD2. The CDR3 loop spans 18 amino acids. Germline lookup yields CDR1 GTSNPN and CDR2 SVGIG (reference sequence). J was trimmed by 6 bases and V by 1 base; bases with no gene match: 18. The CDR3 DNA sequence: TGTGCCTGGAGTGGTCCTCTTCTAGGGCGGGAGGACGGGGATACGCAGTATTTT. Protein sequence: CAWSGPLLGREDGDTQYF.

The chain couples TRBV7-6 to TRBJ2-3; D is possibly TRBD2 (6 bases). V dropped 0 bases and J dropped 5 bases, with 15 bases sitting between them. The V gene's germline CDR1 is SGHVS and CDR2 FNYEAQ. The CDR3 is 16 residues long. Here the CDR3 DNA reads TGTGCCAGCAGCTTAGCCCCGGGAACGGAGGGAGATACGCAGTATTTT. As protein: CASSLAPGTEGDTQYF.

The chain carries TRBV2 and TRBJ2-7, with TRBD1 matching 9 bases. Germline V gene lookup returns CDR1 SNHLY and CDR2 FYNNEI. The trim removed 3 bases at V and 6 bases at J, leaving 6 bases unmatched. This CDR3 contains 14 residues. The CDR3 reads CASSDRDRDREQYF. DNA for the CDR3: TGTGCCAGCAGTGACCGGGACAGGGATCGCGAGCAGTACTTC.

The chain employs TRBV4-1 and TRBJ2-5; TRBD2 agrees at 10 bases. Germline CDR1 and CDR2: MGHRA and YSYEKL. The CDR3 runs 16 residues. V shed 3 bases and J 4 bases; nucleotides not matched to a gene: 8. The CDR3 is CASSQSDSSGRETQYF. CDR3 nucleotide sequence: TGCGCCAGCAGCCAGTCAGATTCTAGCGGGAGAGAGACCCAGTACTTC.

The chain recombines TRBV6-6 with TRBJ1-4; TRBD1 might be the D (5 bases). Germline-derived CDR1 and CDR2 are MNHNY and SVGAGI (reference sequence). The CDR3 contains 15 residues. V was trimmed by 2 bases and J by 8 bases, leaving 15 bases between them. CDR3 amino acids: CASSYLSGGGEKLFF. In DNA form, the CDR3 reads TGTGCCAGCAGTTACCTAAGCGGGGGTGGGGAAAAACTGTTTTTT.

V usage is TRBV11-2 and J usage is TRBJ2-1; maybe TRBD2 (5 bases). This CDR3 has 14 amino acids. V shed 4 bases and J shed 6 bases, with 13 bases lying between them. In germline, CDR1 is SGHAT, CDR2 FQNNGV. CDR3 in amino acids: CASSSGLGPNEQFF. DNA for the CDR3: TGTGCCAGCAGCTCCGGACTTGGACCCAATGAGCAGTTCTTC.

This chain links TRBV7-9 with TRBJ1-2; 10 bases are shared with TRBD1. The V gene end was trimmed by 5 bases and the J gene end by 0 bases; junction bases not matched to a gene: 3. The CDR3 sequence is 15 residues long. In germline, CDR1 is SEHNR, CDR2 FQNEAQ (reference sequence). This chain's CDR3 is CASSRGQGSNYGYTF. In DNA, the CDR3 is TGTGCCAGCAGCCGGGGACAGGGGTCTAACTATGGCTACACCTTC.

V and J are TRBV14 and TRBJ1-5; perhaps TRBD1 as D (5 bases). The ends were cut back, 2 bases at V and 0 bases at J, with 11 bases in the middle. This CDR3 has 16 residues. Germline CDR1 is SGHDN and CDR2 is FVKESK. CDR3 bases: TGTGCCAGCAGCCAATGGGTCGGGGGTAGCAATCAGCCCCAGCATTTT. It encodes CASSQWVGGSNQPQHF. The variable domain in full, with the rest retrieved from reference TRBV14 and TRBJ1-5, is EAGVTQFPSHSVIEKGQTVTLRCDPISGHDNLYWYRRVMGKEIKFLLHFVKESKQDESGMPNNRFLAERTGGTYSTLKVQPAELEDSGVYFCASSQWVGGSNQPQHFGDGTRLSIL.

This chain joins TRBV7-9 and TRBJ2-7; 9 nucleotides align to TRBD2. In germline, CDR1 is SEHNR, CDR2 FQNEAQ (reference sequence). V lost 6 bases, J lost 2 bases, and 11 bases stayed unmatched. The CDR3 extends over 16 amino acids. In nucleotides, the CDR3 is TGTGCCAGCAGTTTACCTAGCGGGGTAAATACCTACGAGCAGTACTTC. It translates to CASSLPSGVNTYEQYF.

CDR3 nucleotides: TGTGCCAGCAGAGGGGACCCATTTGCGGGAACCTCGGGAGATACGCAGTATTTT. It yields the protein CASRGDPFAGTSGDTQYF. V and J are TRBV27 and TRBJ2-3; TRBD2 is a possible D gene (6 bases). Between the trimmed V and J ends, which lost 6 bases and 5 bases, there was a span of 27 bases. Germline V CDR1 and CDR2: MNHEY, SMNVEV (reference sequence). This CDR3 spans 18 amino acids.

This chain joins TRBV27 and TRBJ2-1; a possible D gene is TRBD2 (6 bases). Germline V lookup: CDR1 MNHEY, CDR2 SMNVEV (reference sequence). The CDR3 has 12 amino acids. V was shortened by 2 bases and J by 9 bases, with 8 bases between the two germline ends. CDR3 DNA sequence: TGTGCCAGCAGTTTAGAAGCGGGTGAGCAGTTCTTC. Translated: CASSLEAGEQFF.

CDR3 amino acids: CASSQGLQGEETQYF. As DNA, the CDR3 is TGTGCCAGCAGCCAGGGACTCCAGGGGGAAGAGACCCAGTACTTC. This rearrangement joins TRBV14 to TRBJ2-5; maybe TRBD1 (7 bases). Per the germline V gene, CDR1 is SGHDN and CDR2 is FVKESK. There are 15 residues in the CDR3. V dropped 3 bases and J dropped 3 bases, with 14 bases sitting between them.

This clone came up once. The chain joins TRBV7-9 to TRBJ1-2; 7 bases line up with TRBD1. The CDR3 is made up of 14 amino acids. Germline CDR1 and CDR2: SEHNR and FQNEAQ (reference sequence). Losses at the gene ends were 4 bases for V and 11 bases for J; bases not matched to a gene: 13. CDR3 DNA sequence: TGTGCCAGCAGCTGGACAGGTCTAAACGATTCTTACACCTTC. This encodes CASSWTGLNDSYTF. Looking up the rest from reference TRBV7-9 and TRBJ1-2 gives the full variable domain: DTGVSQNPRHKITKRGQNVTFRCDPISEHNRLYWYRQTLGQGPEFLTYFQNEAQLEKSRLLSDRFSAERPKGSFSTLEIQRTEQGDSAMYLCASSWTGLNDSYTFGSGTRLTVV.

This chain connects TRBV5-6 to TRBJ2-1, with D unresolved. Germline CDR1 and CDR2: SGHDT and YYEEEE. The CDR3 covers 14 residues. The V end lost 1 base, the J end lost 8 bases, and 13 bases lay between the germline ends. CDR3 amino acids: CASSLFPRLDEQFF. The CDR3 bases are TGTGCCAGCAGCTTGTTTCCTAGGTTGGATGAGCAGTTCTTC.

V gene TRBV7-2 combines with J gene TRBJ2-2; 8 bases line up with TRBD1. The V segment lost 5 bases and the J segment 7 bases; nucleotides outside the gene matches: 9. The CDR3 loop spans 15 amino acids. Per germline, CDR1 SGHTA and CDR2 FQGNSA. CDR3 residues: CASSRTGLMSGELFF. The CDR3 nucleotides read TGTGCCAGCAGCCGGACAGGGTTAATGAGCGGGGAGCTGTTTTTT.